The subject of this entry is one T cell receptor (beta chain). Its antigen is currently unknown. The data are from a study of T-cell memory formation after mild COVID-19. Study information: Clusters were largely donor specific. Study results and limitations: There was a balanced CD4/CD8 profile in clones contracting day 15 to 85, and later expanders leaned CD4+. Clones from the second wave (peaking day 37) had unconfirmed SARS-CoV-2 specificity.

It was 5'RACE with constant-segment primers that produced the TCR alpha and TCR beta cDNA libraries, which carried sample barcodes and UMIs. TCRdb reanalysed the 5' RACE reads using MiXCR and keeps one entry per CDR3 protein. The sample shows about 410,000 distinct CDR3 sequences, less than 25% of them seen only once. CDR3 length: 14 residues. The V end was cut by 5 bases, the J end by 3 bases, with 10 bases between. Germline CDR1 and CDR2: SEHNR and FQNEAQ (reference sequence). The rearrangement joins TRBV7-9 to TRBJ1-4, with unresolved D. The receptor was derived from an adult woman who had mild COVID-19 (a few samples of this study predate the infection). Cell type and time point are not known. The sequencing sample was made of PBMCs or a T cell subset sorted from them (not recorded which). CDR3 protein: CASSPQIPNEKLFF. The CDR3 DNA sequence: TGTGCCAGCAGCCCCCAGATCCCTAATGAAAAACTGTTTTTT. Full variable domain (rest looked up from reference TRBV7-9 and TRBJ1-4): DTGVSQNPRHKITKRGQNVTFRCDPISEHNRLYWYRQTLGQGPEFLTYFQNEAQLEKSRLLSDRFSAERPKGSFSTLEIQRTEQGDSAMYLCASSPQIPNEKLFFGSGTQLSVL.